Below are 5 T cell receptor beta chains sequenced from a single sample in a study of blood T cell repertoires in COVID-19. The protocol was immunoSEQ multiplex PCR, while the TCRdb copy is restricted to in-frame clones and leaves out a portion. Of roughly 160,000 clones listed, about 74% are singletons. The sequenced sample was peripheral blood. The origin of the receptors is a woman of 80 years or more with acute or convalescent COVID-19.

This clone was found once. V usage is TRBV7-9 and J usage is TRBJ1-1, with D possibly TRBD1 on 6 matching bases. This CDR3 spans 15 amino acids. Germline CDR1 and CDR2: SEHNR and FQNEAQ (reference sequence). V was trimmed by 0 bases and J by 6 bases, leaving 14 bases between them. CDR3 loop: CASSLAWRGGSEAFF. In DNA form, the CDR3 reads TGTGCCAGCAGCTTAGCCTGGAGAGGGGGTTCTGAAGCTTTCTTT.

The chain uses TRBV27 and TRBJ2-1; a possible D gene is TRBD2 (5 bases). CDR3 length equals 16 residues. V lost 2 bases, J lost 5 bases, and 16 bases lay in between. CDR1 is MNHEY, CDR2 SMNVEV, per germline (reference sequence). In nucleotides, the CDR3 is TGTGCCAGCAGTTTAATGTCAATAGCGAGTAACAATGAGCAGTTCTTC. Protein sequence: CASSLMSIASNNEQFF.

The chain couples TRBV4-3 to TRBJ1-4; D is unresolved. V was pared by 1 base and J by 8 bases, with 11 bases between. This CDR3 has 14 residues. Germline V CDR1 and CDR2: LGHNA, YSLEER. The CDR3 sequence is CASSQVGETEKLFF. The CDR3, as DNA: TGCGCCAGCAGCCAAGTTGGAGAGACCGAAAAACTGTTTTTT.

CDR3 bases: TGTGCCAGCAGCTCAGGGGCCCATAGCACAGATACGCAGTATTTT. It specifies CASSSGAHSTDTQYF. The V and J genes are TRBV9 and TRBJ2-3; possible D gene TRBD1, 6 bases. Germline lookup yields CDR1 SGDLS and CDR2 YYNGEE. This CDR3 spans 15 amino acids. The V end lost 4 bases, the J end lost 0 bases, and 12 bases lay between the germline ends.

The chain joins TRBV7-8 to TRBJ2-2; 9 bases map to TRBD2. This CDR3 spans 16 amino acids. Germline CDR1 and CDR2: SGHVS and FQNEAQ. V lost 5 bases to trimming and J lost 3 bases; unmatched junction nucleotides: 7. The CDR3 here is CASSQSTSGYTGELFF. CDR3 DNA sequence: TGTGCCAGCAGCCAGTCGACTAGCGGTTACACCGGGGAGCTGTTTTTT.